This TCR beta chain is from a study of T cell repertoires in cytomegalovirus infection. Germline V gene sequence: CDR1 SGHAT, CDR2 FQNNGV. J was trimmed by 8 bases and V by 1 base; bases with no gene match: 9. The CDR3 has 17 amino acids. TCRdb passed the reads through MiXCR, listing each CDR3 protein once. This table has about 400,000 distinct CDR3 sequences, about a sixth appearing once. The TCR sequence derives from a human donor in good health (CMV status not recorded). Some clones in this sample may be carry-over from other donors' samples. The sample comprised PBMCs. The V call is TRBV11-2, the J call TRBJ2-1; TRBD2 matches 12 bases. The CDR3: CASSLGKRTSGKDEQFF. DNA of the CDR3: TGTGCCAGCAGCTTAGGGAAGCGGACTAGCGGGAAAGATGAGCAGTTCTTC.